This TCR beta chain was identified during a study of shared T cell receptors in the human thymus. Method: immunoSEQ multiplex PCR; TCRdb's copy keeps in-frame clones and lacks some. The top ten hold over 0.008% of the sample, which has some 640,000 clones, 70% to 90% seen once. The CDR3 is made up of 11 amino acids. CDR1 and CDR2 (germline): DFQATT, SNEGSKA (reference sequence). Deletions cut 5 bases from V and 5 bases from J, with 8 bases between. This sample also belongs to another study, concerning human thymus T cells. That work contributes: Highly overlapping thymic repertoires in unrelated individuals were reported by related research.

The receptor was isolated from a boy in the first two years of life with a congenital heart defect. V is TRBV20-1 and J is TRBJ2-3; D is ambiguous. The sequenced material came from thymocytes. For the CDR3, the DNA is TGCAGTGCTTTTTTCGTAGATACGCAGTATTTT. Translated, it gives CSAFFVDTQYF.